These 28 T cell receptor beta chains were sequenced from one sample in a study of T cell responses to AZD1222 COVID-19 vaccine. Clones were sequenced by immunoSEQ multiplex PCR, and TCRdb holds only the in-frame ones, with some missing. This table has about 150,000 clones, roughly 93% appearing once. The material was peripheral blood, obtained 28 days after the second AZD1222 dose. These TCRs come from an adult who received the AZD1222 COVID-19 vaccine.

The rearrangement links TRBV6-1 to TRBJ1-5, with D possibly being TRBD1 (6 bases). CDR1 is MNHNS and CDR2 is SASEGT in the germline V gene. This CDR3 spans 17 amino acids. Deletions cut 2 bases from V and 0 bases from J, with 14 bases between. Here the CDR3 DNA reads TGTGCCAGCAGTGAAAATAAGGGGGGGTATAGCAATCAGCCCCAGCATTTT. Amino acid sequence: CASSENKGGYSNQPQHF.

The chain couples TRBV20-1 to TRBJ1-1; D might be TRBD1 (5 bases). Germline loops: CDR1 DFQATT, CDR2 SNEGSKA (reference sequence). The CDR3 is 13 amino acids. V was shortened by 3 bases and J by 2 bases, with 10 bases between the two germline ends. CDR3 in amino acids: CSASAGDNTEAFF. The CDR3 DNA follows: TGCAGTGCTAGTGCCGGGGACAACACTGAAGCTTTCTTT.

The chain uses TRBV7-9 and TRBJ2-2; TRBD1 matches at 9 bases. CDR3 size: 16 residues. Germline V gene data show CDR1 as SEHNR and CDR2 as FQNEAQ (reference sequence). V shed 6 bases and J 7 bases; nucleotides not matched to a gene: 12. The CDR3 DNA follows: TGTGCCAGCAGGGTACCGGGACAGGGAGTTGGCGGGGAGCTGTTTTTT. This sequence encodes CASRVPGQGVGGELFF.

V is TRBV9 and J is TRBJ1-5, with a weak D call TRBD1 (6 bases). CDR3 length: 14 residues. The V end was cut by 3 bases, the J end by 1 base, with 8 bases between. Germline V gene sequence: CDR1 SGDLS, CDR2 YYNGEE. CDR3 in amino acids: CASSATGSNQPQHF. CDR3 nucleotide sequence: TGTGCCAGCAGCGCAACAGGGAGCAATCAGCCCCAGCATTTT.

This rearrangement joins TRBV11-2 to TRBJ2-7; D unresolved. V lost 2 bases to trimming and J lost 0 bases, with 11 bases between them. CDR1 is SGHAT and CDR2 is FQNNGV in the germline V gene. This CDR3 is built from 15 residues. CDR3 amino acids: CASSLNFLSSYEQYF. As DNA, the CDR3 is TGTGCCAGCAGCTTAAACTTCCTGAGCTCCTACGAGCAGTACTTC.

The V and J genes are TRBV7-3 and TRBJ2-3; unclear D gene. With 2 bases removed from V and 2 bases from J, the gap between germline ends came to 8 bases. The CDR3 has 14 amino acids. Germline V gene lookup returns CDR1 SGHTA and CDR2 FQGTGA. The CDR3 is CASSLGSDTDTQYF. The CDR3 coding sequence is TGTGCCAGCAGCTTAGGTTCAGACACAGATACGCAGTATTTT. Full variable domain (rest looked up from reference TRBV7-3 and TRBJ2-3): GAGVSQTPSNKVTEKGKYVELRCDPISGHTALYWYRQSLGQGPEFLIYFQGTGAADDSGLPNDRFFAVRPEGSVSTLKIQRTERGDSAVYLCASSLGSDTDTQYFGPGTRLTVL.

The chain employs TRBV5-6 and TRBJ2-1; possibly TRBD1 for D (6 bases). V lost 4 bases and J 7 bases, leaving 9 bases between the germline ends. The CDR3 runs to 12 residues. Germline V lookup: CDR1 SGHDT, CDR2 YYEEEE. The CDR3: CASSAGQNEQFF. Here the CDR3 DNA reads TGTGCCAGCAGCGCCGGACAGAATGAGCAGTTCTTC.

The gene calls are TRBV16 and TRBJ1-1, with TRBD1 as a possible D gene (5 bases). V lost 5 bases to trimming and J lost 1 base, with 11 bases between them. This CDR3 has 14 amino acids. The germline V gene encodes CDR1 KGHSY and CDR2 FQNENV. Written as DNA, the CDR3 is TGTGCCAGCAGCTCCCGACAGAAGAACACTGAAGCTTTCTTT. It specifies CASSSRQKNTEAFF.

The chain couples TRBV27 to TRBJ2-3; TRBD2 agrees at 11 bases. The CDR3 has 16 residues. J lost 3 bases, V lost 7 bases, and 9 bases had no gene match. The germline V gene has CDR1 MNHEY and CDR2 SMNVEV (reference sequence). The CDR3, as DNA: TGTGCCAGCAAGGAAATAGCGGGAGGGACGACAGATACGCAGTATTTT. This sequence encodes CASKEIAGGTTDTQYF.

The chain uses TRBV19 and TRBJ2-1, with TRBD2 matching over 11 bases. V was pared by 4 bases and J by 7 bases, with 9 bases of the junction left unmatched. The CDR3 covers 16 residues. Germline loops: CDR1 LNHDA, CDR2 SQIVND (reference sequence). The CDR3 region is CASSRPGLAVGNEQFF. The DNA of the CDR3 is TGTGCCAGTAGTAGGCCGGGACTAGCGGTCGGGAATGAGCAGTTCTTC.

The chain combines TRBV2 with TRBJ2-5; D gene unclear. With 11 bases removed from V and 1 base from J, the gap between germline ends came to 17 bases. Germline CDR1 reads SNHLY; CDR2 reads FYNNEI. The CDR3 contains 14 residues. As DNA, the CDR3 is TGTGCCGGGATAGAGGCGGCCGCCCAAGAGACCCAGTACTTC. Translating it yields CAGIEAAAQETQYF.

V usage is TRBV7-9 and J usage is TRBJ1-3; 7 bases fit TRBD1. This CDR3 is built from 16 residues. J was trimmed by 0 bases and V by 5 bases; bases with no gene match: 7. CDR1 is SEHNR and CDR2 is FQNEAQ in the germline V gene (reference sequence). The chain's CDR3 is CASSARRGSSGNTIYF. The CDR3, as DNA: TGTGCCAGCAGCGCGCGCAGGGGGAGCTCTGGAAACACCATATATTTT.

The gene calls are TRBV6-1 and TRBJ2-7; unclear D gene. V was cut by 2 bases and J by 2 bases, with 10 bases left in between. This CDR3 is built from 14 residues. The germline V gene has CDR1 MNHNS and CDR2 SASEGT. The CDR3 DNA reads TGTGCCAGCAGTGAAAGGAGTCCCCCCTACGAGCAGTACTTC. Its protein product is CASSERSPPYEQYF.

This clone appeared a single time. The chain is built from TRBV2 and TRBJ2-3; D call uncertain. V lost 8 bases and J 2 bases, leaving 11 bases between the germline ends. Germline V gene lookup returns CDR1 SNHLY and CDR2 FYNNEI. The CDR3 totals 13 residues. The CDR3 loop reads CASQRGATDTQYF. The CDR3 DNA reads TGTGCCAGCCAGCGCGGTGCCACAGATACGCAGTATTTT.

This rearrangement joins TRBV6-5 to TRBJ2-7; TRBD2 agrees at 7 bases. V dropped 6 bases and J dropped 4; count of bases not matched to a gene: 9. There are 14 residues in the CDR3. Germline-derived CDR1 and CDR2 are MNHEY and SVGAGI. In nucleotides, the CDR3 is TGTGCCAGCAGCGGACTAGTTTGGAGTTACGAGCAGTACTTC. It is translated as CASSGLVWSYEQYF.

V is TRBV18 and J is TRBJ2-7, with 9 bases lining up with TRBD1. V lost 3 bases and J lost 3; bases outside the gene matches: 9. Germline CDR1 and CDR2: KGHSH and LQKENI. This CDR3 is 16 amino acids long. The CDR3 region has the DNA TGTGCCAGCTCACCCGGACAGGGGAGTTTAGGCTACGAGCAGTACTTC. This encodes CASSPGQGSLGYEQYF.

Notes on this clone: One end of the junction varies from germline; a read error may be responsible. The chain links TRBV6-4 to TRBJ1-2; tentative D call: TRBD1 (5 bases). This CDR3 has 10 amino acids. The germline gives CDR1 MRHNA, CDR2 SNTAGT. Here the CDR3 reads CASDPLGPFF. In nucleotides, the CDR3 is TGTGCCAGCGACCCTTTGGGACCATTCTTC.

The chain uses TRBV20-1 and TRBJ1-1; D is ambiguous. V was clipped by 3 bases and J by 0 bases, with 11 bases between them. This CDR3 is 14 amino acids long. The germline V gene has CDR1 DFQATT and CDR2 SNEGSKA (reference sequence). The CDR3 nucleotides are TGCAGTGCTAGTATACCGCCAGTGAACACTGAAGCTTTCTTT. Protein sequence: CSASIPPVNTEAFF.

This chain links TRBV2 with TRBJ1-4; the D is unclear. The germline V gene encodes CDR1 SNHLY and CDR2 FYNNEI. Trimming removed 8 bases at V and 0 bases at J, with 7 bases between. This CDR3 is 13 amino acids long. CDR3: CASSIPTNEKLFF. Written as DNA, the CDR3 is TGTGCCAGCTCCATACCAACTAATGAAAAACTGTTTTTT.

The chain couples TRBV10-3 to TRBJ1-2; D is perhaps TRBD1 (5 bases). Trimming removed 9 bases from V and 1 base from J, with 9 bases in between. The CDR3 is made up of 12 amino acids. Germline lookup yields CDR1 ENHRY and CDR2 SYGVKD. DNA for the CDR3: TGTGCCATAGGGGCGGTTAACTATGGCTACACCTTC. This codes for CAIGAVNYGYTF.

V and J are TRBV9 and TRBJ1-1; 9 bases map to TRBD1. The length of the CDR3 is 13 residues. The germline V gene has CDR1 SGDLS and CDR2 YYNGEE. V was clipped by 3 bases and J by 14 bases; unmatched bases: 11. CDR3 sequence reads: CASSAPPWDRAFF. CDR3 in DNA: TGTGCCAGCAGCGCCCCTCCGTGGGACAGGGCCTTCTTT.

The V call is TRBV10-3, the J call TRBJ1-4; a weak D match, TRBD1 (6 bases). Germline-derived CDR1 and CDR2 are ENHRY and SYGVKD. Trimming took 6 bases from V and 0 from J, leaving 14 bases between them. This CDR3 region has 16 residues. CDR3 loop: CAIRFPWGPTNEKLFF. CDR3 coding DNA: TGTGCCATCAGATTCCCTTGGGGGCCAACTAATGAAAAACTGTTTTTT.

The CDR3: CASSFTRGGYGYTF. The CDR3 nucleotides read TGTGCCAGCAGTTTTACCAGGGGGGGGTATGGCTACACCTTC. This chain joins TRBV28 and TRBJ1-2; 7 positions match TRBD1. The J segment lost 5 bases and the V segment lost 3 bases, leaving 6 bases of the junction unmatched. This CDR3 is 14 amino acids long. CDR1 and CDR2 from the germline V gene are MDHEN and SYDVKM.

The J gene is TRBJ1-1, the V gene TRBV24-1, with a possible D match to TRBD1 (5 bases). The length of the CDR3 is 13 residues. Germline V gene sequence: CDR1 KGHDR, CDR2 SFDVKD. Trimming took 3 bases from V and 1 from J, leaving 5 bases between them. CDR3 sequence (DNA): TGTGCCACCAGTGATACAGGGAACACTGAAGCTTTCTTT. Translation gives CATSDTGNTEAFF.

The V and J genes are TRBV30 and TRBJ1-5, with D uncertain. This CDR3 is built from 13 residues. Germline CDR1 reads GTSNPN; CDR2 reads SVGIG (reference sequence). Trimming stripped 1 base from V and 5 bases from J, with 9 bases between. The CDR3, as DNA: TGTGCCTGGAGTGGAGGGTTTGATCAGCCCCAGCATTTT. This translates into CAWSGGFDQPQHF. Full variable domain (remainder filled in from reference TRBV30 and TRBJ1-5): SQTIHQWPATLVQPVGSPLSLECTVEGTSNPNLYWYRQAAGRGLQLLFYSVGIGQISSEVPQNLSASRPQDRQFILSSKKLLLSDSGFYLCAWSGGFDQPQHFGDGTRLSIL.

The rearrangement joins TRBV21-1 to TRBJ2-2; the DNA was not compared with TRBD2, the D call given in the table. TRBV21-1 is reported as a pseudogene. The CDR3 has 16 amino acids. DNA of the CDR3: TGTGCCAGCGGCATGGAGCCAGTAAGTTCGGCCGGGGAGCTGTTTTTT. It is translated as CASGMEPVSSAGELFF.

This clone appeared once. The DNA for the CDR3 is TGTGCCAGCAGCCCCGATACCATGGGGGAAAAACTGTTTTTT. It is translated as CASSPDTMGEKLFF. The chain employs TRBV4-2 and TRBJ1-4; D unresolved. V dropped 4 bases and J dropped 8 bases, with 14 bases sitting between them. Germline assignment: CDR1 LGHNA and CDR2 YNFKEQ. This CDR3 is 14 amino acids long.

The table lists this clone with a count of one. Since the CDR3 does not end with the conserved phenylalanine or tryptophan, this likely comes from a read error. The DNA is omitted, as the CDR3 cannot be located on it reliably, and the CDR3 follows TCRdb's listing. The rearrangement uses TRBV19 and TRBJ1-2. Termini included, the CDR3 measures 9 amino acids. The V gene's germline CDR1 is LNHDA and CDR2 SQIVND (reference sequence). This CDR3 reads CALRDATKV.